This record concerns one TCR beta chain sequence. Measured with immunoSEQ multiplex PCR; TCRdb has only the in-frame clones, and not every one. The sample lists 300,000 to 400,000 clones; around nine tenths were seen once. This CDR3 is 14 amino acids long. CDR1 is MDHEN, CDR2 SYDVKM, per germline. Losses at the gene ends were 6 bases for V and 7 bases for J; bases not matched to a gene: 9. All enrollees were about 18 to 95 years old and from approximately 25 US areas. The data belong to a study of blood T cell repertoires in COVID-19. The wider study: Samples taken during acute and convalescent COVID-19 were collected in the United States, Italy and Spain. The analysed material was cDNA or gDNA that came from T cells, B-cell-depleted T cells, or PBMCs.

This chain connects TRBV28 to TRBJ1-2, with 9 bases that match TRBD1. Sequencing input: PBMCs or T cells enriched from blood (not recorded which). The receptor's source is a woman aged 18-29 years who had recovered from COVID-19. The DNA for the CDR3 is TGTGCCAGCAGGGGGGGACAGGGAGGCGGTGGCTACACCTTC. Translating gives CASRGGQGGGGYTF.